The entry below describes one TCR beta chain. The antigen remains undetermined. This record belongs to a study of monozygotic twins with inflammatory bowel disease. The CDR3 has 13 residues. CDR1 and CDR2 from the germline V gene are KGHSH and LQKENI. Study conclusions and caveats: Patients got different immunosuppressive treatments, which may have made their repertoires more variable.

TCRdb re-called the 5' RACE reads and gives one entry per CDR3 protein, without DNA. This sample's clone table lists roughly 320,000 distinct CDR3 sequences. Sequencing was done on a sample of blood. J is TRBJ2-3 and V is TRBV18. The TCR originated in a human donor with ulcerative colitis or Crohn's disease, or a healthy co-twin of an affected twin (not recorded which). The CDR3 protein is CASSPNSPNTQYF. The full variable domain, rest sourced from reference TRBV18 and TRBJ2-3, is NAGVMQNPRHLVRRRGQEARLRCSPMKGHSHVYWYRQLPEEGLKFMVYLQKENIIDESGMPKERFSAEFPKEGPSILRIQQVVRGDSAAYFCASSPNSPNTQYFGPGTRLTVL.